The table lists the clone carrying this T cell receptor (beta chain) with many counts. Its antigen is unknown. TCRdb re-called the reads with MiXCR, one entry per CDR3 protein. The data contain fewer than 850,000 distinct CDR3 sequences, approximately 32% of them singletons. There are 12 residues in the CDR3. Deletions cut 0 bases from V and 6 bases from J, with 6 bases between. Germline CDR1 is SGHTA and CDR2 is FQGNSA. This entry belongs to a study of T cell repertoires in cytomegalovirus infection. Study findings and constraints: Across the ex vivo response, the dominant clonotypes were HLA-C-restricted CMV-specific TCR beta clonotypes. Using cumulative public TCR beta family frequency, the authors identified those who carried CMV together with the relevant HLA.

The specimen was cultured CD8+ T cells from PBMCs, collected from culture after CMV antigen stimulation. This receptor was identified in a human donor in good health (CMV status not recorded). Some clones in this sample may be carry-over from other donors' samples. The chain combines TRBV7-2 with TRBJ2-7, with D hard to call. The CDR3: CASSLAAGEQYV. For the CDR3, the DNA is TGTGCCAGCAGCTTAGCAGCAGGCGAGCAGTACGTC.